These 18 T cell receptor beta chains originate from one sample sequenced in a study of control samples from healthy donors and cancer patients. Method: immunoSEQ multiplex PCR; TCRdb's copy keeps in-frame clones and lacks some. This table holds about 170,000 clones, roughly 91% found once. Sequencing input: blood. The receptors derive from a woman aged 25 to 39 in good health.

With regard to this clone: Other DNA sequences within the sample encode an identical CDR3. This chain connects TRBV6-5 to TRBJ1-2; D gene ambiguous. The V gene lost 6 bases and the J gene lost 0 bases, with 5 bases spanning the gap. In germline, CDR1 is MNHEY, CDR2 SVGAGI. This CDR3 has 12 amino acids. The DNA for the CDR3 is TGTGCCAGCAGGCAAGCTAACTATGGCTACACCTTC. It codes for CASRQANYGYTF.

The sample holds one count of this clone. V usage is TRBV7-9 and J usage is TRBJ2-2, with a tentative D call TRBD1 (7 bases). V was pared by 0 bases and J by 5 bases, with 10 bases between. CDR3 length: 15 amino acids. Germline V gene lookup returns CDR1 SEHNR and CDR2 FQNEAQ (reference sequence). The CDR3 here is CASSLAQGRTGELFF. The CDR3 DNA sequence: TGTGCCAGCAGCTTAGCACAGGGGAGGACCGGGGAGCTGTTTTTT.

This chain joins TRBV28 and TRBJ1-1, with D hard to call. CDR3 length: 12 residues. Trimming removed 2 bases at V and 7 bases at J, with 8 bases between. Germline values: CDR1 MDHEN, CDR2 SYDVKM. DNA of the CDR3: TGTGCCAGCAGTTTAAGAGAAATTGAAGCTTTCTTT. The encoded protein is CASSLREIEAFF. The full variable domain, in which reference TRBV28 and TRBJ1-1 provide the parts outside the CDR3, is DVKVTQSSRYLVKRTGEKVFLECVQDMDHENMFWYRQDPGLGLRLIYFSYDVKMKEKGDIPEGYSVSREKKERFSLILESASTNQTSMYLCASSLREIEAFFGQGTRLTVV.

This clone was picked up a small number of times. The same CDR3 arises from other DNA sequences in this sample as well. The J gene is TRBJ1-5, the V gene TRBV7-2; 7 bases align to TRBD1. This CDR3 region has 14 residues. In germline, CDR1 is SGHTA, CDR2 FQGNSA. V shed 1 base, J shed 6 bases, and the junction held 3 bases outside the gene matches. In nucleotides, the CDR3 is TGTGCCAGCAGCTTAGACAGGGGCGGTCAGCCCCAGCATTTT. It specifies CASSLDRGGQPQHF.

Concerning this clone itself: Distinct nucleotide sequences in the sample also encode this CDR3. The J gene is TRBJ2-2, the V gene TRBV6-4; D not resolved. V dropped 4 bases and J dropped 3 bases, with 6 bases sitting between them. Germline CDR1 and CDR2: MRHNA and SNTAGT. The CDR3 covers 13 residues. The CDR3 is CASSGGDTGELFF. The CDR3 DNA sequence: TGTGCCAGCAGTGGAGGTGACACCGGGGAGCTGTTTTTT.

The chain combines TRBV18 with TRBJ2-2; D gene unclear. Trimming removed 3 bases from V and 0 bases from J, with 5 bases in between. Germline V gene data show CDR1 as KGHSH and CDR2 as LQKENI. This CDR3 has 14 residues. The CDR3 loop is CASSPTANTGELFF. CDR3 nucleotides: TGTGCCAGCTCACCGACGGCGAACACCGGGGAGCTGTTTTTT.

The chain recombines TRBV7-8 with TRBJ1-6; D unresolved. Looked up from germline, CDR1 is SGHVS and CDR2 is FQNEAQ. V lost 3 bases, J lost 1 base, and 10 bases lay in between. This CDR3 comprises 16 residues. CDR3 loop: CASSFRRQSYNSPLHF. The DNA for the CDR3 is TGTGCCAGCAGCTTTAGACGACAATCCTATAATTCACCCCTCCACTTT.

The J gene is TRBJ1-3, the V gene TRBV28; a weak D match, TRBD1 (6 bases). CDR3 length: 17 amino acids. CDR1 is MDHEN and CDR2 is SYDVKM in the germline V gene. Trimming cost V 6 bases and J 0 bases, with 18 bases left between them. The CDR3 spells CASRGQGGYFSGNTIYF. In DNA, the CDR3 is TGTGCCAGCAGGGGACAAGGGGGATATTTCTCTGGAAACACCATATATTTT.

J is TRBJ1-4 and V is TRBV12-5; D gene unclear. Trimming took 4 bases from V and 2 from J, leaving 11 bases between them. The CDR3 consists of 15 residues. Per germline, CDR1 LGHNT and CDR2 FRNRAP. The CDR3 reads CASGSHVETNEKLFF. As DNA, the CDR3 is TGTGCTAGTGGTTCCCATGTAGAGACTAATGAAAAACTGTTTTTT.

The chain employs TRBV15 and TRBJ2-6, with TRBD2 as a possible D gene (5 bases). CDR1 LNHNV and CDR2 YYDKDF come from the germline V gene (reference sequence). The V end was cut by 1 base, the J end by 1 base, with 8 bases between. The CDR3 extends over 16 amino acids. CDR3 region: CATSRGRGSGANVLTF. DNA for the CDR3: TGTGCCACCAGCAGAGGAAGAGGGTCTGGGGCCAACGTCCTGACTTTC.

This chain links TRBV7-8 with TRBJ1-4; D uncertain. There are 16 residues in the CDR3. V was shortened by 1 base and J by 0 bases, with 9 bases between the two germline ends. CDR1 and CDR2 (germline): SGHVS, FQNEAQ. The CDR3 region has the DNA TGTGCCAGCAGCTTAGGACACGTTGCAACTAATGAAAAACTGTTTTTT. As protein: CASSLGHVATNEKLFF. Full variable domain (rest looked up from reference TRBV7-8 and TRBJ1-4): GAGVSQSPRYKVAKRGQDVALRCDPISGHVSLFWYQQALGQGPEFLTYFQNEAQLDKSGLPSDRFFAERPEGSVSTLKIQRTQQEDSAVYLCASSLGHVATNEKLFFGSGTQLSVL.

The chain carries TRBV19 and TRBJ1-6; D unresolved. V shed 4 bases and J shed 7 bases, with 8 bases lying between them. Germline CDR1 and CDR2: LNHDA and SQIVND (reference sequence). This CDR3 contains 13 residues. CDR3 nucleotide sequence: TGTGCCAGTAGTAGGGCAGAAAATTCACCCCTCCACTTT. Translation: CASSRAENSPLHF. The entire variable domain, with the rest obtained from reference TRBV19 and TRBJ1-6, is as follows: DGGITQSPKYLFRKEGQNVTLSCEQNLNHDAMYWYRQDPGQGLRLIYYSQIVNDFQKGDIAEGYSVSREKKESFPLTVTSAQKNPTAFYLCASSRAENSPLHFGNGTRLTVT.

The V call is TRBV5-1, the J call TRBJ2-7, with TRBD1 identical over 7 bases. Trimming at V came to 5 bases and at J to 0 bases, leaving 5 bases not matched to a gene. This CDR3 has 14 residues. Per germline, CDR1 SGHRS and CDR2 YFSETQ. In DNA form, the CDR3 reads TGCGCCAGCAGGGGTGGGACAGTCTCCTACGAGCAGTACTTC. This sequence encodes CASRGGTVSYEQYF.

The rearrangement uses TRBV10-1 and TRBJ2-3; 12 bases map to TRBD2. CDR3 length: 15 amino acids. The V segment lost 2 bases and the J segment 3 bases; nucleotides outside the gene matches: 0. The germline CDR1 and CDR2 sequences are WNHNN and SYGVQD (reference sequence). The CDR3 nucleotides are TGCGCCAGCAGTGAGGGACTAGCGGGGACAGATACGCAGTATTTT. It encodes CASSEGLAGTDTQYF.

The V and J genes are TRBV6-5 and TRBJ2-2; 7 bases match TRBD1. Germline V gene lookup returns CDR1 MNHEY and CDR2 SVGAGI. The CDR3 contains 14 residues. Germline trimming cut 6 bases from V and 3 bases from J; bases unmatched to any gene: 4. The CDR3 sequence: CASRGTAYTGELFF. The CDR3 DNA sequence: TGTGCCAGCAGGGGGACAGCGTACACCGGGGAGCTGTTTTTT.

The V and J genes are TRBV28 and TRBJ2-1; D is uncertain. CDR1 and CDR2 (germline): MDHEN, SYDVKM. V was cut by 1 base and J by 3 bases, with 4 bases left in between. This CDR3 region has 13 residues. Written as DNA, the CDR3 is TGTGCCAGCAGTTTATCCAGCTACAATGAGCAGTTCTTC. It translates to CASSLSSYNEQFF.

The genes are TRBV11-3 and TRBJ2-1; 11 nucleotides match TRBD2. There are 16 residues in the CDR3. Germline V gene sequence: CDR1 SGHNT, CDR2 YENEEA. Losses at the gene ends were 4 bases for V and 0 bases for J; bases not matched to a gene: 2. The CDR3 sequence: CASSSGTSGSYNEQFF. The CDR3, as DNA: TGTGCCAGCAGCTCCGGGACTAGCGGCTCCTACAATGAGCAGTTCTTC.

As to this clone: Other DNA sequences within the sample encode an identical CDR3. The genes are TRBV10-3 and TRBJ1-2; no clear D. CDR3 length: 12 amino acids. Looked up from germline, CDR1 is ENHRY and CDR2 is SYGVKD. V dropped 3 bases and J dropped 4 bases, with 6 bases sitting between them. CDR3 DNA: TGTGCCATCAGTGACCGGGGCTATGGCTACACCTTC. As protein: CAISDRGYGYTF.